The 13 T cell receptor beta chains in this list originate from one sample, sequenced in a study of CD8 T cells in ankylosing spondylitis. TCRdb reprocessed the 5' RACE reads with MiXCR, giving one entry per CDR3 protein. The sample lists over 600,000 distinct CDR3 sequences, around 17% occurring once. No antigen has been assigned to these receptors. Study-level points and caveats: What appeared characteristic of ankylosing spondylitis blood was a TCR beta motif of under 10 highly homologous variants.

Specimen: blood, either unsorted or a sorted T cell fraction (not recorded which). All receptors derive from a male donor with ankylosing spondylitis.

Only a few counts were recorded for this clonotype. V is TRBV12-3 or TRBV12-4 and J is TRBJ1-5; D gene unclear. The CDR3 consists of 12 residues. V lost 5 bases, J lost 9 bases, and 11 bases lay in between. CDR3 sequence reads: CASSPTVGPQHF. As DNA, the CDR3 is TGTGCCAGCAGTCCGACGGTTGGGCCCCAGCATTTT.

The chain employs TRBV20-1 and TRBJ1-5; weak D call: TRBD1 (5 bases). The CDR3 extends over 12 amino acids. V lost 5 bases, J lost 7 bases, and 12 bases lay in between. CDR1 is DFQATT, CDR2 SNEGSKA, per germline (reference sequence). CDR3 residues: CSAGAGGQPQHF. In DNA, the CDR3 is TGCAGTGCTGGAGCGGGGGGACAGCCCCAGCATTTT.

This clonotype came up a few times. V is TRBV28 and J is TRBJ1-5; D possibly corresponds to TRBD1 (6 bases). Germline V CDR1 and CDR2: MDHEN, SYDVKM. V shed 4 bases and J shed 8 bases, with 18 bases lying between them. This CDR3 region has 15 residues. The chain's CDR3 is CASSSPRGAEKPQHF. The CDR3 DNA follows: TGTGCCAGCAGTTCCCCCCGGGGGGCTGAAAAGCCCCAGCATTTT.

This clonotype was seen only a few times. The chain employs TRBV5-1 and TRBJ2-7; D is possibly TRBD1 (5 bases). V was shortened by 0 bases and J by 5 bases, with 15 bases between the two germline ends. Looked up from germline, CDR1 is SGHRS and CDR2 is YFSETQ. The CDR3 has 15 amino acids. DNA for the CDR3: TGCGCCAGCAGCTTGGAGGCAGGGAAAACGGACGAGCAGTACTTC. This sequence encodes CASSLEAGKTDEQYF.

This chain links TRBV11-2 with TRBJ2-1, with 8 bases that match TRBD2. This CDR3 has 16 residues. V was pared by 2 bases and J by 9 bases, with 12 bases of the junction left unmatched. Germline V gives CDR1 SGHAT, CDR2 FQNNGV. The CDR3 protein is CASSLLPGLGDLEQFF. CDR3 nucleotides: TGTGCCAGCAGCTTACTCCCGGGACTAGGTGATCTTGAGCAGTTCTTC.

This clonotype was found a few times. The chain carries TRBV2 and TRBJ1-1; tentative D call: TRBD1 (5 bases). V shed 6 bases and J shed 5 bases, with 16 bases lying between them. CDR3 length: 14 residues. Germline loops: CDR1 SNHLY, CDR2 FYNNEI. This CDR3 is CASRGGILGTEAFF. The CDR3 nucleotides are TGTGCCAGCAGGGGGGGGATCCTGGGGACTGAAGCTTTCTTT.

This clonotype was counted many times. The gene calls are TRBV5-1 and TRBJ2-3; TRBD2 might be the D (5 bases). V gave up 1 base and J gave up 0 bases, with 6 bases separating them. The CDR3 is 14 residues long. Germline V gene lookup returns CDR1 SGHRS and CDR2 YFSETQ. The CDR3 DNA reads TGCGCCAGCAGCTTGCCGGGAAGCACAGATACGCAGTATTTT. This gives the protein CASSLPGSTDTQYF.

This clonotype has more than one count but fewer than ten. V and J are TRBV28 and TRBJ2-5; D unclear. Germline loops: CDR1 MDHEN, CDR2 SYDVKM. CDR3 size: 13 residues. V gave up 2 bases and J gave up 5 bases, with 9 bases separating them. Written as DNA, the CDR3 is TGTGCCAGCAGTTTAAATAGCATGGAGACCCAGTACTTC. It encodes CASSLNSMETQYF. The whole variable domain, filled in from reference TRBV28 and TRBJ2-5, reads DVKVTQSSRYLVKRTGEKVFLECVQDMDHENMFWYRQDPGLGLRLIYFSYDVKMKEKGDIPEGYSVSREKKERFSLILESASTNQTSMYLCASSLNSMETQYFGPGTRLLVL.

Only a few counts were recorded for this clonotype. The J gene is TRBJ1-5, the V gene TRBV5-1; unclear D gene. The length of the CDR3 is 15 residues. V gave up 2 bases and J gave up 1 base, with 10 bases separating them. The germline CDR1 and CDR2 sequences are SGHRS and YFSETQ. The CDR3 is CASSFSGESNQPQHF. The CDR3 DNA reads TGCGCCAGCAGCTTTTCCGGGGAAAGCAATCAGCCCCAGCATTTT.

The chain couples TRBV6-1 to TRBJ2-1, with TRBD1 identical over 7 bases. Germline V gene sequence: CDR1 MNHNS, CDR2 SASEGT. The CDR3 runs to 16 residues. The trim removed 6 bases at V and 3 bases at J, leaving 11 bases unmatched. Here the CDR3 reads CASSKLTGAGYNEQFF. In nucleotides, the CDR3 is TGTGCCAGCAGCAAACTAACAGGGGCAGGCTACAATGAGCAGTTCTTC.

This rearrangement joins TRBV6-2 or TRBV6-3 to TRBJ1-1; D is perhaps TRBD1 (5 bases). The CDR3 consists of 14 residues. Germline CDR1 reads MNHEY; CDR2 reads SVGEGT. Trimming removed 3 bases from V and 5 bases from J, with 13 bases in between. CDR3 protein: CASSYWGDGTEAFF. DNA of the CDR3: TGTGCCAGCAGTTATTGGGGGGATGGTACTGAAGCTTTCTTT.

This clonotype has a single count. The gene calls are TRBV5-5 and TRBJ1-1; 8 nucleotides line up with TRBD1. Germline V CDR1 and CDR2: SGHKS, YYEKEE (reference sequence). The CDR3 sequence is 15 residues long. The ends lost 4 bases at V and 5 bases at J; junction bases unmatched: 10. The CDR3, as DNA: TGTGCCAGCAGCGGTCAGGGGGCAAGATGGACTGAAGCTTTCTTT. Translation: CASSGQGARWTEAFF.

This clonotype showed up just a few times. This sequence joins TRBV4-1 and TRBJ1-5; 8 bases are shared with TRBD1. Germline loops: CDR1 MGHRA, CDR2 YSYEKL. V shed 1 base, J shed 3 bases, and the junction held 8 bases outside the gene matches. The CDR3 length is 17 residues. CDR3 amino acids: CASSQGGSTGVNQPQHF. The CDR3 coding sequence is TGCGCCAGCAGCCAAGGAGGGTCGACAGGGGTCAATCAGCCCCAGCATTTT.